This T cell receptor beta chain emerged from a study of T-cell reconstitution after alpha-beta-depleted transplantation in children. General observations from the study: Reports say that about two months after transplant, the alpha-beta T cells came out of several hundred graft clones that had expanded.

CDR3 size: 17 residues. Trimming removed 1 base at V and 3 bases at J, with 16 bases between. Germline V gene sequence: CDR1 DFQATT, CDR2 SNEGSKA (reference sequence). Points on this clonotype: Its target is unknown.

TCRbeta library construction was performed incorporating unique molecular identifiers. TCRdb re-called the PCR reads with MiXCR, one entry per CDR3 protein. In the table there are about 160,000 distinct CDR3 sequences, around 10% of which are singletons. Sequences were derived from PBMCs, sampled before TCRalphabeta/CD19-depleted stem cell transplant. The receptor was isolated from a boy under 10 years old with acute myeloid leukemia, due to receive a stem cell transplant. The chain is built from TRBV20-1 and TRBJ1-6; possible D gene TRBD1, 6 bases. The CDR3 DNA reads TGCAGTGCTAGAGCCGGGGGGGCGAGGGGCTATAATTCACCCCTCCACTTT. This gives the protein CSARAGGARGYNSPLHF.